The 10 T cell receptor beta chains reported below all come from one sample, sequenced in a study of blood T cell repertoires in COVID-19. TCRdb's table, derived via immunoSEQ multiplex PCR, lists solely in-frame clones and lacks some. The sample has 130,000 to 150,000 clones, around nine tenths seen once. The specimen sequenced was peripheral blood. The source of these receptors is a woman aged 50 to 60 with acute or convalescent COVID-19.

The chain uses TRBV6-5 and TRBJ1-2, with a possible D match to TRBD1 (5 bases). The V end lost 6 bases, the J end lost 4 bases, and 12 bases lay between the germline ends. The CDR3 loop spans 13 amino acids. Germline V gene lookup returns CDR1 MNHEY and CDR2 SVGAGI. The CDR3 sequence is CASSTDSGYGYTF. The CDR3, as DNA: TGTGCCAGCAGCACCGACAGTGGCTATGGCTACACCTTC.

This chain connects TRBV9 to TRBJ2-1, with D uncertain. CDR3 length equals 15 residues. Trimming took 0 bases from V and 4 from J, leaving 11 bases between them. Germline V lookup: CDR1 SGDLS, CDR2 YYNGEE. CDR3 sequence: CASSVGPAIYNEQFF. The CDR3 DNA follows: TGTGCCAGCAGCGTAGGTCCTGCGATTTACAATGAGCAGTTCTTC.

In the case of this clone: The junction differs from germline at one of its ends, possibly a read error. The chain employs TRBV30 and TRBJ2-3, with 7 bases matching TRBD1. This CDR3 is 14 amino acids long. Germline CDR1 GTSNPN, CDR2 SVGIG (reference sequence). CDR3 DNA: TGTGCCGGGAGCCGGACAGGTAGCACAGATACGCAGTATTTT. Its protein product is CAGSRTGSTDTQYF.

The CDR3 region has the DNA TGTGCCAGCAGCTTGGCCAGCGACAGGGGGCTCGGCTACACCTTC. Its protein is CASSLASDRGLGYTF. This chain connects TRBV5-5 to TRBJ1-2; TRBD1 matches 10 bases. Per germline, CDR1 SGHKS and CDR2 YYEKEE (reference sequence). The CDR3 extends over 15 amino acids. Trimming cost V 0 bases and J 8 bases; bases outside gene matches: 7.

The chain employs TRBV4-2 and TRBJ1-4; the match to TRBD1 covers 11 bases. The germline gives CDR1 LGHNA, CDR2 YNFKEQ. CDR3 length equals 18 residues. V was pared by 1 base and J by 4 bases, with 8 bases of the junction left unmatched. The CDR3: CASSQGMGTGGGNEKLFF. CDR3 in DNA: TGTGCCAGCAGCCAAGGAATGGGGACAGGGGGTGGTAATGAAAAACTGTTTTTT.

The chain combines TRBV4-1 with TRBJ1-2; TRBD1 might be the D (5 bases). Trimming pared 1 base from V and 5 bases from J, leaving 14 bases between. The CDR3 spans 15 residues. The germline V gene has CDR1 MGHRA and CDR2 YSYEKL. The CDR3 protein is CASSQGEQASYGYTF. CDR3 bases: TGCGCCAGCAGCCAAGGAGAACAGGCTTCTTATGGCTACACCTTC.

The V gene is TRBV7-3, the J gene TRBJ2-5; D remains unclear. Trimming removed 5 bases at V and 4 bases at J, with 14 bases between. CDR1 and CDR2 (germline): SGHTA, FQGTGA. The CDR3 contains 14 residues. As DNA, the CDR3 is TGTGCCAGCAGCCCGGCAGGTTTTGGAGAGACCCAGTACTTC. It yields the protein CASSPAGFGETQYF.

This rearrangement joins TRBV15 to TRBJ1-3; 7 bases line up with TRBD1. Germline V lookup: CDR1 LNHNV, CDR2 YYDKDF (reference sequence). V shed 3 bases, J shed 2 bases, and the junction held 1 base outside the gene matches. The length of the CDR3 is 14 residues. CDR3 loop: CATSRDRTGNTIYF. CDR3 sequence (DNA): TGTGCCACCAGCAGGGACAGGACTGGAAACACCATATATTTT.

The CDR3 protein is CASRPGQMNTEAFF. The CDR3 nucleotides read TGTGCCAGCAGACCGGGACAGATGAACACTGAAGCTTTCTTT. The chain links TRBV27 to TRBJ1-1; 7 bases line up with TRBD1. The CDR3 is made up of 14 amino acids. Germline CDR1 and CDR2: MNHEY and SMNVEV (reference sequence). The V and J ends lost 6 bases and 0 bases, in that order; junction bases with no gene match: 4.

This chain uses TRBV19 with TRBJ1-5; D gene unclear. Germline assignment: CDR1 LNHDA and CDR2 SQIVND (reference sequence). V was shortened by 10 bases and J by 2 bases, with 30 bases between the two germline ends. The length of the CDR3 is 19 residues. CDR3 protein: CATKEVIGMDDRGNQPQHF. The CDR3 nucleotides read TGTGCCACTAAGGAGGTAATTGGGATGGATGACCGAGGCAATCAGCCCCAGCATTTT.